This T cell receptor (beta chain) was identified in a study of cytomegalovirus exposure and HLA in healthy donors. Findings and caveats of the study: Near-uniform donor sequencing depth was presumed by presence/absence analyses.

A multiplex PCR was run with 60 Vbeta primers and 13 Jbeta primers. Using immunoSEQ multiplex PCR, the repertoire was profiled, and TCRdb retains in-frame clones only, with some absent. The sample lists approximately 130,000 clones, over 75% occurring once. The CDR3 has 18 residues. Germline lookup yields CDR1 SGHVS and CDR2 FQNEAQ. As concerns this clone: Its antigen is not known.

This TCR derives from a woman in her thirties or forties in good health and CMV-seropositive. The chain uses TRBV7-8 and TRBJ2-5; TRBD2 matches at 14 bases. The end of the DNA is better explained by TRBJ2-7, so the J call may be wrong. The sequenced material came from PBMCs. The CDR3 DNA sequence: TGTGCCAGCAGCCCAGGGGGACTAGCGGGAGACGGAGCCTACGAGCAGTACTTC. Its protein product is CASSPGGLAGDGAYEQYF.